A single sample gave rise to the 9 T cell receptor beta chains below, sequenced in a study of blood T cell repertoires in COVID-19. Libraries were prepared by immunoSEQ multiplex PCR; TCRdb keeps only in-frame clonotypes and omits some of them. Among 250,000 to 350,000 clones listed, 80% to 90% were seen once. The source material was PBMCs or T cells enriched from blood (not recorded which). The receptors here all came from a woman aged 18 to 35 who had recovered from COVID-19.

The V and J genes are TRBV18 and TRBJ1-2; unclear D gene. Germline V gene data show CDR1 as KGHSH and CDR2 as LQKENI. The ends were cut back, 3 bases at V and 8 bases at J, with 16 bases in the middle. The CDR3 is 14 residues long. CDR3 bases: TGTGCCAGCTCACCTGGTGGATATGAGGGCGGCTACACCTTC. Its protein product is CASSPGGYEGGYTF.

The chain employs TRBV6-5 and TRBJ1-3, with D perhaps TRBD1 (6 bases). The CDR3 has 15 amino acids. The germline V and J ends were trimmed by 7 bases and 0 bases, with 13 bases remaining between them. CDR1 is MNHEY and CDR2 is SVGAGI in the germline V gene. CDR3 residues: CASTPLTGSGNTIYF. The CDR3 DNA reads TGTGCCAGCACCCCGCTGACAGGCTCTGGAAACACCATATATTTT.

DNA of the CDR3: TGTGCCAGCAGCCAAGACGGGACAGGGAAAGTGGGATATCGCGGCTACACCTTC. Translated, it gives CASSQDGTGKVGYRGYTF. The chain links TRBV4-2 to TRBJ1-2, with TRBD1 matching 9 bases. J lost 8 bases, V lost 0 bases, and 16 bases had no gene match. The CDR3 totals 18 residues. Germline V CDR1 and CDR2: LGHNA, YNFKEQ.

This chain links TRBV2 with TRBJ2-3, with 9 bases matching TRBD1. V trimming: 11 bases; J trimming: 1 base; junction bases outside the gene matches: 4. Germline lookup yields CDR1 SNHLY and CDR2 FYNNEI. The length of the CDR3 is 13 residues. Written as DNA, the CDR3 is TGTGCCGAAGGGGACAGGGGCACAGATACGCAGTATTTT. Residues: CAEGDRGTDTQYF. The variable domain in full, with the rest retrieved from reference TRBV2 and TRBJ2-3, is EPEVTQTPSHQVTQMGQEVILRCVPISNHLYFYWYRQILGQKVEFLVSFYNNEISEKSEIFDDQFSVERPDGSNFTLKIRSTKLEDSAMYFCAEGDRGTDTQYFGPGTRLTVL.

The chain combines TRBV7-8 with TRBJ1-3; a possible D gene is TRBD1 (5 bases). Trimming stripped 1 base from V and 1 base from J, with 11 bases between. The CDR3 length is 16 residues. Germline V gene sequence: CDR1 SGHVS, CDR2 FQNEAQ. CDR3 residues: CASSLVGGRSGNTIYF. Here the CDR3 DNA reads TGTGCCAGCAGCTTAGTGGGGGGTCGGTCTGGAAACACCATATATTTT.

The chain carries TRBV12-3 or TRBV12-4 and TRBJ2-6; D is ambiguous. V was shortened by 6 bases and J by 2 bases, with 5 bases between the two germline ends. CDR3 length: 13 residues. The CDR3 bases are TGTGCCAGCAGGATAGCTGGGGCCAACGTCCTGACTTTC. The encoded protein is CASRIAGANVLTF.

The V call is TRBV3-1 (or the pseudogene TRBV3-2), the J call TRBJ1-1; 10 bases map to TRBD1. The length of the CDR3 is 14 residues. With V trimmed by 8 bases and J by 5 bases, 8 bases remained unmatched. Germline CDR1 reads LGHDT; CDR2 reads YNNKEL (reference sequence). CDR3 sequence (DNA): TGTGCCAGCGCGTACGGGACAGGGGTTACTGAAGCTTTCTTT. It codes for CASAYGTGVTEAFF.

The gene calls are TRBV9 and TRBJ1-3; D not resolved. The CDR3 sequence is 14 residues long. Germline V gene data show CDR1 as SGDLS and CDR2 as YYNGEE. Trimming removed 0 bases at V and 0 bases at J, with 4 bases between. The CDR3, as DNA: TGTGCCAGCAGCGTAGATCTCTCTGGAAACACCATATATTTT. It codes for CASSVDLSGNTIYF.

This chain connects TRBV18 to TRBJ2-2, with D hard to call. The CDR3 totals 13 residues. V was clipped by 5 bases and J by 6 bases, with 10 bases between them. CDR1 KGHSH and CDR2 LQKENI come from the germline V gene. CDR3 residues: CASSSTMAGELFF. In DNA form, the CDR3 reads TGTGCCAGCTCATCAACAATGGCCGGGGAGCTGTTTTTT.